This T cell receptor beta chain appears in the sequencing data of a study of T cells in Graves' hyperthyroidism and ophthalmopathy. This clonotype was detected only once. This CDR3 is 16 amino acids long. V gave up 3 bases and J gave up 0 bases, with 15 bases separating them. CDR1 and CDR2 (germline): SGHNT, YYREEE (reference sequence). TCR beta CDR3 region amplification was performed from RNA transcripts. TCR CDR3 regions were first amplified by RT-PCR with HTBI primers. TCRdb itself ran the multiplex PCR reads through MiXCR, one entry per CDR3 protein. The sample records a few hundred thousand distinct CDR3 sequences, 15% to 19% being singletons.

The chain couples TRBV5-4 to TRBJ1-1; no clear D. This sequence was found in a woman aged 18-30 years with Graves' hyperthyroidism. Sequencing used blood. CDR3 in DNA: TGTGCCAGCAGCTCCCCCGGGGAGGGAATGAACACTGAAGCTTTCTTT. Amino acid sequence: CASSSPGEGMNTEAFF.